This TCR beta chain was recorded in a study of blood T cell repertoires in COVID-19 (TCRdb year 2020). Context from the whole study: Samples covering the acute and convalescent phases of COVID-19 were provided by collaborators in the United States, Italy and Spain. The prospective study material was composed of cDNA or gDNA derived from T cells, B-cell-depleted T cells, or PBMCs. The dataset comprised deeply sampled blood TCRbeta repertoires from subjects exposed to, actively infected with, or recovered from COVID-19. The repertoires were released in a freely available public database intended as a resource for research on the immune response to SARS-CoV-2. Samples came from the ongoing ImmuneRACE study (first 160 participants) plus 1,254 subjects from 6 global collaborators. Sample metadata almost always included a de-identified subject ID, COVID-19 status, age in years and sex. Where available, HLA class I and class II types were obtained from metadata supplied by the sample provider rather than from assay-based typing. Results the study describes overall, beyond this receptor: The amount of clinical and demographic metadata varied by source and participant and was provided uncurated.

TCRbeta CDR3 regions were amplified from genomic DNA using the immunoSEQ Assay, a bias-controlled multiplex PCR. In the authors' own workflow: The number of nucleated cells in each sample was estimated from the amplification of reference gene primers within the assay. To quantify the absolute abundance of each unique TCRbeta CDR3 rearrangement, sequence reads were collapsed and filtered. Productive Simpson clonality was computed per sample as the square root of Simpson's diversity index over productive rearrangements. Here the immuneACCESS table is served through TCRdb, limited to in-frame sequences with V and J called. Missing clones are a known gap in these copies; in checked studies unresolved V genes cover under half, and the rest lacks a known reason. The V and J calls and the clone size are those of that table, but D and trimming were determined from the DNA. The sample data list 80,000 to 100,000 clones, and under 90% of these were observed just once. The ten largest clonotypes hold approximately 1.5% of the sample.

Whole blood was collected in K2EDTA tubes by collaborating institutions according to the institutions' own protocols. Collaborator samples were shipped for TCRbeta analysis as frozen whole blood, isolated PBMCs, or DNA extracted from either sample type. Notes on this clone: The antigen it recognizes is unknown. No base quality information exists; no much larger clone differs at one position.

Sequences LGHDT (CDR1) and YNNKEL (CDR2) are obtained from the germline V gene (reference sequence). V and J are trimmed by 4 bases and 7 bases, and the gene matches miss 10 bases of the junction. The CDR3 starts with the cysteine, ends with the phenylalanine, and has 16 residues. Of all the DNA, just the CDR3 is kept, 48 bases in frame from base 1. This clonotype was sampled from a human donor with active COVID-19. The donor label of this sample is uncertain. The sample consisted of peripheral blood. The chain uses TRBV3-1 (or the pseudogene TRBV3-2) and TRBJ2-2, with 9 bases aligning to TRBD1. The CDR3 protein: CASSLPTGGSVGELFF. In nucleotides, the sequence is TGTGCCAGCAGCCTCCCAACAGGGGGCTCGGTCGGGGAGCTGTTTTTT.